These T cell receptor beta chains were read from a single sample in a study of T cells in Graves' hyperthyroidism and ophthalmopathy. Using its own MiXCR run on the multiplex PCR reads, TCRdb lists one record per CDR3 protein. The data contain about 350,000 distinct CDR3 sequences, 11% to 15% of them singletons. The sequencing sample was made of blood. The receptors come from a woman in her twenties or thirties with Graves' hyperthyroidism. Each CDR3 is given with its conserved first and last residue. Each record gives: clone size, V gene, J gene, D gene, CDR3 protein, CDR3 DNA. D genes are given only for firm matches. Expanded clones get a size class; other rows say once, few or many, or leave the size out.

clone_size: -
v_call: TRBV9
j_call: TRBJ2-1
d_call: TRBD2
cdr3_aa: CASSVAAGDSYNEQFF
cdr3_nt: TGTGCCAGCAGCGTAGCTGCGGGGGACTCCTACAATGAGCAGTTCTTC

clone_size: few
v_call: TRBV14
j_call: TRBJ2-7
d_call: -
cdr3_aa: CASSEGQIYEQYF
cdr3_nt: TGTGCCAGCAGCGAGGGGCAGATCTACGAGCAGTACTTC

clone_size: many
v_call: TRBV20-1
j_call: TRBJ2-5
d_call: TRBD2
cdr3_aa: CSASSGTSDLVGYF
cdr3_nt: TGCAGTGCTAGCTCCGGGACTAGCGATTTGGTAGGGTACTTC

clone_size: -
v_call: TRBV9
j_call: TRBJ1-2
d_call: -
cdr3_aa: CASSHANYGYTF
cdr3_nt: TGTGCCAGCAGCCACGCAAACTATGGCTACACCTTC

clone_size: -
v_call: TRBV20-1
j_call: TRBJ2-7
d_call: -
cdr3_aa: CSASGRGGTYEQYF
cdr3_nt: TGCAGTGCTTCGGGCCGTGGAGGCACCTACGAGCAGTACTTC

clone_size: few
v_call: TRBV11-2
j_call: TRBJ2-1
d_call: TRBD2
cdr3_aa: CASSLDVWTSGANEQFF
cdr3_nt: TGTGCCAGCAGCTTAGATGTGTGGACTAGCGGGGCTAATGAGCAGTTCTTC

clone_size: many
v_call: TRBV7-2
j_call: TRBJ2-1
d_call: TRBD2
cdr3_aa: CASSLTGLAPSYNEQFF
cdr3_nt: TGTGCCAGCAGCCTTACCGGACTAGCACCCTCCTACAATGAGCAGTTCTTC

clone_size: -
v_call: TRBV6-1
j_call: TRBJ1-6
d_call: -
cdr3_aa: CASRPPGGQISPLHF
cdr3_nt: TGTGCCAGCAGACCCCCGGGGGGGCAGATTTCACCCCTCCACTTT

clone_size: many
v_call: TRBV12-3/TRBV12-4
j_call: TRBJ1-1
d_call: -
cdr3_aa: CASILSGVNTEAFF
cdr3_nt: TGTGCCAGCATACTCTCGGGGGTGAACACTGAAGCTTTCTTT

clone_size: -
v_call: TRBV28
j_call: TRBJ1-5
d_call: -
cdr3_aa: CASGKRGAGYQPRHF
cdr3_nt: TGTGCCAGTGGGAAACGGGGGGCGGGTTATCAGCCCCGGCATTTT

clone_size: many
v_call: TRBV2
j_call: TRBJ2-3
d_call: -
cdr3_aa: CASSESRPDTQYF
cdr3_nt: TGTGCCAGCAGTGAATCGAGGCCAGATACGCAGTATTTT

clone_size: -
v_call: TRBV27
j_call: TRBJ2-7
d_call: -
cdr3_aa: CASSLNPGNYEQYF
cdr3_nt: TGTGCCAGCAGTTTAAACCCAGGAAACTACGAGCAGTACTTC

clone_size: many
v_call: TRBV24-1
j_call: TRBJ2-1
d_call: -
cdr3_aa: CATSDDISPYNEQFF
cdr3_nt: TGTGCCACCAGTGATGACATTAGTCCCTACAATGAGCAGTTCTTC

clone_size: -
v_call: TRBV9
j_call: TRBJ2-1
d_call: -
cdr3_aa: CASSVVERAPHNEQFF
cdr3_nt: TGTGCCAGCAGCGTAGTCGAGCGGGCCCCCCACAATGAGCAGTTCTTC